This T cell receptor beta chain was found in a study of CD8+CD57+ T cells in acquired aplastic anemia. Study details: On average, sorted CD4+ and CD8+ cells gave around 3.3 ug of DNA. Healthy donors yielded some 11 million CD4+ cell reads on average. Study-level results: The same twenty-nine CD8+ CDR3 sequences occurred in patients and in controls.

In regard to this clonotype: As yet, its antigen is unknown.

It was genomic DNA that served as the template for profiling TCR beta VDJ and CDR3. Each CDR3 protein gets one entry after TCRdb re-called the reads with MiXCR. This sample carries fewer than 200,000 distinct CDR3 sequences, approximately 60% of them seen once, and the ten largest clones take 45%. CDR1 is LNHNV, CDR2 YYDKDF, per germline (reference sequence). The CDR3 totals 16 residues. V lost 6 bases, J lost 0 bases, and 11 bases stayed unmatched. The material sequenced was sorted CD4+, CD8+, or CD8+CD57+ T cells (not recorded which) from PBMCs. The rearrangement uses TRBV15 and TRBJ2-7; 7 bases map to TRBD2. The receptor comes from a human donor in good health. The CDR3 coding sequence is TGTGCCACCAGTCCCCCAGCGGGGCAGAGCTCCTACGAGCAGTACTTC. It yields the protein CATSPPAGQSSYEQYF. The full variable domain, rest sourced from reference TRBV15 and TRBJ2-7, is DAMVIQNPRYQVTQFGKPVTLSCSQTLNHNVMYWYQQKSSQAPKLLFHYYDKDFNNEADTPDNFQSRRPNTSFCFLDIRSPGLGDTAMYLCATSPPAGQSSYEQYFGPGTRLTVT.